This TCR beta chain was observed in a study of blood T cell repertoires in COVID-19. Germline values: CDR1 SGHDN, CDR2 FVKESK. The CDR3 runs to 15 residues. Germline trimming cut 6 bases from V and 6 bases from J; bases unmatched to any gene: 11. The repertoire was sequenced with immunoSEQ multiplex PCR; TCRdb's copy has only in-frame clones and lacks some. The sample includes around 250,000 clones, more than 70% of them seen just once. Source material: peripheral blood. V usage is TRBV14 and J usage is TRBJ1-1, with 9 bases that match TRBD1. The sequence was obtained from a man in his forties or fifties with active or convalescent COVID-19. CDR3 DNA sequence: TGTGCCAGCAGGCGTACAGGGGGCGAACTTCCTGAAGCTTTCTTT. Translating it yields CASRRTGGELPEAFF.